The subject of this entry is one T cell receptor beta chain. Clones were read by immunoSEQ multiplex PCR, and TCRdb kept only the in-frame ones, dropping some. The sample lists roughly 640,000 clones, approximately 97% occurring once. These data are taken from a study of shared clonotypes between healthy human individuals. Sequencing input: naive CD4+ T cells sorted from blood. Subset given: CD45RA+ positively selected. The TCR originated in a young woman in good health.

CDR3 sequence (DNA): TGTGCCAGCAGCGTAGACGTTTCTGGGGCCAACGTCCTGACTTTC. Translating it yields CASSVDVSGANVLTF. V usage is TRBV9 and J usage is TRBJ2-6; D remains ambiguous. Germline loops: CDR1 SGDLS, CDR2 YYNGEE. Trimming left V 0 bases short and J 1 base short, with 5 bases between. The CDR3 covers 15 residues. The entire variable domain, with the rest obtained from reference TRBV9 and TRBJ2-6, is as follows: DSGVTQTPKHLITATGQRVTLRCSPRSGDLSVYWYQQSLDQGLQFLIQYYNGEERAKGNILERFSAQQFPDLHSELNLSSLELGDSALYFCASSVDVSGANVLTFGAGSRLTVL.